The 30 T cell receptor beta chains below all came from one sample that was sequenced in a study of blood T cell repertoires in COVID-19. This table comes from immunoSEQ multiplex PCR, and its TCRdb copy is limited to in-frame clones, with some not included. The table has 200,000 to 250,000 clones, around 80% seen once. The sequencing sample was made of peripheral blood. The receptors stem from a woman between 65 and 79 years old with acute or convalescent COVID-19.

The CDR3, as DNA: TGCGCCAGCAGCCCCGGGGGAGTACCTAACTATGGCTACACCTTC. Its translation is CASSPGGVPNYGYTF. This chain uses TRBV5-1 with TRBJ1-2; D is possibly TRBD1 (5 bases). CDR3 length equals 15 residues. The germline CDR1 and CDR2 sequences are SGHRS and YFSETQ. V lost 4 bases and J lost 0, with 13 bases in between.

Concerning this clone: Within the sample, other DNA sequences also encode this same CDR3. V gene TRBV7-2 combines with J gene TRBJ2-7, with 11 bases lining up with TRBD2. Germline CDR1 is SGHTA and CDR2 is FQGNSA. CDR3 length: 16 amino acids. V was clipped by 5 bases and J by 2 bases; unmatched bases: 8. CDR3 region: CASSPRLAGGPYEQYF. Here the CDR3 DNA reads TGTGCCAGCAGCCCCCGGTTAGCGGGAGGGCCCTACGAGCAGTACTTC.

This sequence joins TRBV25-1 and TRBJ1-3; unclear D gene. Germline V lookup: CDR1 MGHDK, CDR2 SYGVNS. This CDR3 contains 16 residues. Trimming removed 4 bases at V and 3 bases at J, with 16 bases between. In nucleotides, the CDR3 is TGTGCCAGCAGTGTTGAAGGGAGGGCCTTTGGAAACACCATATATTTT. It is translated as CASSVEGRAFGNTIYF.

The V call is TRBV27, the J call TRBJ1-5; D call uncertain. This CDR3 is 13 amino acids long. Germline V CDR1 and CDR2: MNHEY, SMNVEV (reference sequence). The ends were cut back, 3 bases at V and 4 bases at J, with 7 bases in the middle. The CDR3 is CASSLAWNQPQHF. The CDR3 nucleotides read TGTGCCAGCAGTTTGGCATGGAATCAGCCCCAGCATTTT.

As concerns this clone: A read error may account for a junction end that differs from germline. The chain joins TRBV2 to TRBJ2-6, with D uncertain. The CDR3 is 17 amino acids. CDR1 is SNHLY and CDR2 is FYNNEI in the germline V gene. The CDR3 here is CASCESRDSSGANVLTF. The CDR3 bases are TGTGCCAGCTGTGAGTCACGCGACTCCTCTGGGGCCAACGTCCTGACTTTC.

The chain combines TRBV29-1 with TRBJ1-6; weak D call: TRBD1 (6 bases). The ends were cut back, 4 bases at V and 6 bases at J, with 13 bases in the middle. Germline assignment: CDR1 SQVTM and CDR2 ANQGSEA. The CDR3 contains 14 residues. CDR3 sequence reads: CSVATAGANSPLHF. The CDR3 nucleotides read TGCAGCGTTGCGACAGCAGGGGCTAATTCACCCCTCCACTTT.

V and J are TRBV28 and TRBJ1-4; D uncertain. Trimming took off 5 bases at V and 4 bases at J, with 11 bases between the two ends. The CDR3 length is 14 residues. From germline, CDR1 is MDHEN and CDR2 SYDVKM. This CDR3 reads CASSPRVYNEKLFF. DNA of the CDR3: TGTGCCAGCAGTCCCCGGGTCTATAATGAAAAACTGTTTTTT. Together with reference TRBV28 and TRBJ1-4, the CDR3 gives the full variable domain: DVKVTQSSRYLVKRTGEKVFLECVQDMDHENMFWYRQDPGLGLRLIYFSYDVKMKEKGDIPEGYSVSREKKERFSLILESASTNQTSMYLCASSPRVYNEKLFFGSGTQLSVL.

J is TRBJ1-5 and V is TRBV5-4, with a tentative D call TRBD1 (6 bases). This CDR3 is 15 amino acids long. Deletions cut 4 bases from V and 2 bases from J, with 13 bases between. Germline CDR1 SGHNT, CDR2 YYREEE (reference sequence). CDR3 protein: CASSIAGVGNQPQHF. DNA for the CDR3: TGTGCCAGCAGCATAGCAGGGGTGGGCAATCAGCCCCAGCATTTT.

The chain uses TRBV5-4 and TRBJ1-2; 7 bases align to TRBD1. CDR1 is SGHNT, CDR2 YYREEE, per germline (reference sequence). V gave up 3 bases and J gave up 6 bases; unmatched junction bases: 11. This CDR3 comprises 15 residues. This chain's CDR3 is CASSSRAPTGDGYTF. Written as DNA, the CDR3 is TGTGCCAGCAGCTCCCGCGCCCCTACAGGGGATGGCTACACCTTC.

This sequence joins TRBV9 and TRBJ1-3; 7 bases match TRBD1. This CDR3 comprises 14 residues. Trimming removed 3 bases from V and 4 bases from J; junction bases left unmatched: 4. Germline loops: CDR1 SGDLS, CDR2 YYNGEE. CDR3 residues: CASSATGEGNTIYF. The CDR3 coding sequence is TGTGCCAGCAGCGCCACAGGGGAAGGAAACACCATATATTTT.

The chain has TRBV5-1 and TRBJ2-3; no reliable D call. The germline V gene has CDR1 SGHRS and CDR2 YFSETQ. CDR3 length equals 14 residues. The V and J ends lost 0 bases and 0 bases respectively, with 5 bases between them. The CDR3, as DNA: TGCGCCAGCAGCTTGGGAGGAAGCACAGATACGCAGTATTTT. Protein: CASSLGGSTDTQYF.

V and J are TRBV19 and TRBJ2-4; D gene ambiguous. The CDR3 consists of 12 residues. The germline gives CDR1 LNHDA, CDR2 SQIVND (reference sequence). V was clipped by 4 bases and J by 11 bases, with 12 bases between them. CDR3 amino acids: CASSKIRSLQYF. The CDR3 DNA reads TGTGCCAGTAGTAAGATCAGGTCCCTTCAGTACTTC.

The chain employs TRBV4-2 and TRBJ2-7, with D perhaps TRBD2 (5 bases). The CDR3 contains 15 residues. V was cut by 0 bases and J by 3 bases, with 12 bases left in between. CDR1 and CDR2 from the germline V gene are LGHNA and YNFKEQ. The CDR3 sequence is CASSQEGRVSYEQYF. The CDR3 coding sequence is TGTGCCAGCAGCCAAGAAGGGAGAGTGAGCTACGAGCAGTACTTC.

CDR3 in amino acids: CASSSSRDNTEAFF. The CDR3 DNA follows: TGTGCCAGCAGCTCCTCCAGGGATAACACTGAAGCTTTCTTT. This chain connects TRBV21-1 to TRBJ1-1; the table's TRBD1 call for D was not verified on the DNA. TRBV21-1 constitutes a pseudogene. The CDR3 consists of 14 residues.

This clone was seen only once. The CDR3: CASRPTGGDEQYF. For the CDR3, the DNA is TGTGCCAGCAGACCAACAGGGGGCGATGAGCAGTACTTC. The V call is TRBV12-3 or TRBV12-4, the J call TRBJ2-7; 9 positions agree with TRBD1. Trimming cost V 6 bases and J 7 bases; bases outside gene matches: 7. The CDR3 consists of 13 residues.

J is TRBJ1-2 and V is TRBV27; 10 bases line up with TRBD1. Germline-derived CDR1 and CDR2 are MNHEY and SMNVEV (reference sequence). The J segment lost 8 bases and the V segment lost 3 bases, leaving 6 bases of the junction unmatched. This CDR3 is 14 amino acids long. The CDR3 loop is CASSFRQGAGGYTF. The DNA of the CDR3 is TGTGCCAGCAGTTTTCGACAGGGGGCGGGGGGCTACACCTTC.

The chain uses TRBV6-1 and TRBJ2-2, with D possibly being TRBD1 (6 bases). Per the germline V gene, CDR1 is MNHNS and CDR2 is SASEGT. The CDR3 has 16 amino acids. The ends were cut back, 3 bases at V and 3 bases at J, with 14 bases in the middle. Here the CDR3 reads CASSDRGQRDTGELFF. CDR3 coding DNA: TGTGCCAGCAGTGACAGGGGTCAGAGGGACACCGGGGAGCTGTTTTTT.

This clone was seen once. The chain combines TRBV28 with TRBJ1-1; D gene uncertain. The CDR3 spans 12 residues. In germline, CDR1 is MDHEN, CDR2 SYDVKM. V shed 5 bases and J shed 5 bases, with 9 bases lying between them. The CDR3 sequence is CASSLLLTEAFF. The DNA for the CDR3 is TGTGCCAGCAGTCTACTACTAACTGAAGCTTTCTTT. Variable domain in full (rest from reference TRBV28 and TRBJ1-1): DVKVTQSSRYLVKRTGEKVFLECVQDMDHENMFWYRQDPGLGLRLIYFSYDVKMKEKGDIPEGYSVSREKKERFSLILESASTNQTSMYLCASSLLLTEAFFGQGTRLTVV.

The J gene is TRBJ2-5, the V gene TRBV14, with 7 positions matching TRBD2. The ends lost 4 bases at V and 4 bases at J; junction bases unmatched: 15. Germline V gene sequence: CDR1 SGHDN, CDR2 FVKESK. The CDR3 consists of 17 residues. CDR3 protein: CASSRKKAGEPGETQYF. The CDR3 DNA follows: TGTGCCAGCAGCCGGAAGAAGGCGGGGGAACCAGGAGAGACCCAGTACTTC.

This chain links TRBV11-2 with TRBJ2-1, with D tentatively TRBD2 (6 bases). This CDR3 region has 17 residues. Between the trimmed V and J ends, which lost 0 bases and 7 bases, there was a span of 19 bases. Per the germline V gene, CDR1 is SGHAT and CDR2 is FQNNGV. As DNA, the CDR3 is TGTGCCAGCAGCTTAGATCTGGGGGGAGGAACCCAGAATGAGCAGTTCTTC. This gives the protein CASSLDLGGGTQNEQFF.

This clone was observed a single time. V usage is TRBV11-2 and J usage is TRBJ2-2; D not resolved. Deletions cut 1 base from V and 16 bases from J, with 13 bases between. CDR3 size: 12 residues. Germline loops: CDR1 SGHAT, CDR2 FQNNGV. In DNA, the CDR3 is TGTGCCAGCAGCTTAGGGCTCCTAGAACGGTTTTTT. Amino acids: CASSLGLLERFF.

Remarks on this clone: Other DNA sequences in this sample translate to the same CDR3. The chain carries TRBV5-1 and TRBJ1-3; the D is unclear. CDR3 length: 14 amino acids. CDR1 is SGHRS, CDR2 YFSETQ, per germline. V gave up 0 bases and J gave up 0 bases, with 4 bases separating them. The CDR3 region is CASSLGGSGNTIYF. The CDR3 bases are TGCGCCAGCAGCTTGGGCGGCTCTGGAAACACCATATATTTT.

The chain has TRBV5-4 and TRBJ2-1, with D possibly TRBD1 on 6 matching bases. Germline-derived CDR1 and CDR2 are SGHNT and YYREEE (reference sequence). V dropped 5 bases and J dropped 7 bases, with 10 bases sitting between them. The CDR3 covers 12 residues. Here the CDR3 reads CASRYGQNEQFF. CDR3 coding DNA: TGTGCCAGCAGATACGGACAGAATGAGCAGTTCTTC.

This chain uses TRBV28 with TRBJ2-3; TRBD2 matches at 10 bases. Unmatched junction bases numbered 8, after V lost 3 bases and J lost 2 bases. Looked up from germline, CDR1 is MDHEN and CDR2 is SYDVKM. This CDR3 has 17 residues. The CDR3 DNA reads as TGTGCCAGCAGTTTGACTAGCGGGCCCCTTCCCACAGATACGCAGTATTTT. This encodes CASSLTSGPLPTDTQYF. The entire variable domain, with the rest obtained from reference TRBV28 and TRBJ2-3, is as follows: DVKVTQSSRYLVKRTGEKVFLECVQDMDHENMFWYRQDPGLGLRLIYFSYDVKMKEKGDIPEGYSVSREKKERFSLILESASTNQTSMYLCASSLTSGPLPTDTQYFGPGTRLTVL.

Here the CDR3 reads CASSMRTGSSNQPQHF. In nucleotides, the CDR3 is TGTGCCAGTAGTATGCGGACAGGAAGTAGCAATCAGCCCCAGCATTTT. The gene calls are TRBV19 and TRBJ1-5; 7 bases match TRBD1. Trimming took 3 bases from V and 0 from J; bases not matched to a gene: 5. The germline CDR1 and CDR2 sequences are LNHDA and SQIVND (reference sequence). The CDR3 loop spans 16 amino acids.

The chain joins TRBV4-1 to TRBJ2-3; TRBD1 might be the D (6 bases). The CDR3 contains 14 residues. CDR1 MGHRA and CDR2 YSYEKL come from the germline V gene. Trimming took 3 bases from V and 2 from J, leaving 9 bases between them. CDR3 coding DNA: TGCGCCAGCAGCCACACAGGGCTCACAGATACGCAGTATTTT. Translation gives CASSHTGLTDTQYF.

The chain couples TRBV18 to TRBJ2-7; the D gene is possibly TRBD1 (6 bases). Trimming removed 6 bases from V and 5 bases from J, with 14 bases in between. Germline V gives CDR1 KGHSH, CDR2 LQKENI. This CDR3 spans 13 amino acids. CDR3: CASSRIQGDEQYF. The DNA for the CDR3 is TGTGCCAGCTCGCGTATACAGGGCGACGAGCAGTACTTC.

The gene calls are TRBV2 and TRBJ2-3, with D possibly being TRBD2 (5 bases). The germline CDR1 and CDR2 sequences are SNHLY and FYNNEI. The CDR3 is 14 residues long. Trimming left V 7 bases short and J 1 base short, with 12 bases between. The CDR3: CASNQRTRTDTQYF. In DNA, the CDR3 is TGTGCCAGCAACCAGCGGACCCGCACAGATACGCAGTATTTT.

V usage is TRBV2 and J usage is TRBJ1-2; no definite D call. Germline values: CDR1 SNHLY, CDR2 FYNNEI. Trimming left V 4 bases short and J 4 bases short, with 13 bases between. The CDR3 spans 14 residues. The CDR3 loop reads CASSGEGSLYGYTF. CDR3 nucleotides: TGTGCCAGCAGTGGTGAGGGTTCTCTCTATGGCTACACCTTC.

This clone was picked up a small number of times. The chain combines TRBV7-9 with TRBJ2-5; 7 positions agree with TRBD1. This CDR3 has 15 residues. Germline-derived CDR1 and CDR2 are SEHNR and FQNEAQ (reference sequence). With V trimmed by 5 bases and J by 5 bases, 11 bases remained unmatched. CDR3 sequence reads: CASSPGQASGETQYF. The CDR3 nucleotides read TGTGCCAGCAGCCCTGGACAGGCGTCCGGGGAGACCCAGTACTTC. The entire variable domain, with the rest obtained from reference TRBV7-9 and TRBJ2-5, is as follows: DTGVSQNPRHKITKRGQNVTFRCDPISEHNRLYWYRQTLGQGPEFLTYFQNEAQLEKSRLLSDRFSAERPKGSFSTLEIQRTEQGDSAMYLCASSPGQASGETQYFGPGTRLLVL.